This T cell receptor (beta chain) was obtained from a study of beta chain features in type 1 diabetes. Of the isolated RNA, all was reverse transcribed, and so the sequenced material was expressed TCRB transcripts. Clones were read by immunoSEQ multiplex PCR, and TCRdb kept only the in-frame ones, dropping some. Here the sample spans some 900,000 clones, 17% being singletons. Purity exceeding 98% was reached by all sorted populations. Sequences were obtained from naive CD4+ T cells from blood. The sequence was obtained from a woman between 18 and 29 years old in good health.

CDR3 bases: TGTGCCAGCAGCTTAGGCAAGGGCGGAGCGAACACCGGGGAGCTGTTTTTT. Translation gives CASSLGKGGANTGELFF. This chain connects TRBV7-2 to TRBJ2-2, with D unclear. The CDR3 extends over 17 amino acids. The V end was cut by 1 base, the J end by 0 bases, with 12 bases between. Germline V gives CDR1 SGHTA, CDR2 FQGNSA.